The source of this T cell receptor beta chain is a study of T cell responses to AZD1222 COVID-19 vaccine. Comments on this clone: Its specificity is unknown.

With 9 bases removed from V and 6 bases from J, the gap between germline ends came to 24 bases. Germline CDR1 and CDR2: MNHEY and SMNVEV (reference sequence). The CDR3 covers 15 residues. Profiled with immunoSEQ multiplex PCR; TCRdb holds only in-frame clones, not every one. The repertoire includes around 110,000 clones, roughly nine tenths of them detected once, and over 1.5% sits in the top ten. Points from the study as a whole: The donors showed a predominance of white British ancestry and of females, with possible underestimation of clonal diversity. Spike-specific TCR breadth and depth went up after people got two AZD1222 doses. The study identified only 6 or 7 AZD1222 recipients as seropositive at baseline. Regions 160-218 and 743-854 dominated among vaccine-associated CD4 TCRs spanning spike.

The sequence came from an adult in good health. The sequencing used peripheral blood, collected on day 0 of AZD1222 vaccination. The rearrangement uses TRBV27 and TRBJ2-7; no clear D. The CDR3: CARRDPDLRPSEQYV. CDR3 nucleotide sequence: TGTGCCAGGAGAGACCCTGACTTGCGACCCAGCGAGCAGTACGTC.